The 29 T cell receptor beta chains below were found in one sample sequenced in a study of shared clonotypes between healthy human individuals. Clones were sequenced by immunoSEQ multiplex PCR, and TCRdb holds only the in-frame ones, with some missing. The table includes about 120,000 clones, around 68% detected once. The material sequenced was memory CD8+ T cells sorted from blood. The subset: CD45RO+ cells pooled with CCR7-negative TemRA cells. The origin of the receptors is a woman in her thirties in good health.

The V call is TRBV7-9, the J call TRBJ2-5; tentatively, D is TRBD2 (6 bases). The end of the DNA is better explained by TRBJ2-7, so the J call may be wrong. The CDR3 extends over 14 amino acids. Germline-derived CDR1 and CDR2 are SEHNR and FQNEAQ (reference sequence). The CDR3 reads CASSGRDFTYEQYF. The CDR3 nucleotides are TGTGCCAGCAGCGGCCGGGACTTTACCTACGAGCAGTACTTC.

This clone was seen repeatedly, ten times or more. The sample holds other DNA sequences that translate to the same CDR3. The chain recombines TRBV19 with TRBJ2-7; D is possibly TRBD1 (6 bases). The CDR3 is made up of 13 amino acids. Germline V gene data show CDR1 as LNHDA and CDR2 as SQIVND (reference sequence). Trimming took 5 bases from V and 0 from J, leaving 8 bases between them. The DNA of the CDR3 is TGTGCCAGTAGTCTGGACAGCTCCTACGAGCAGTACTTC. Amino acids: CASSLDSSYEQYF.

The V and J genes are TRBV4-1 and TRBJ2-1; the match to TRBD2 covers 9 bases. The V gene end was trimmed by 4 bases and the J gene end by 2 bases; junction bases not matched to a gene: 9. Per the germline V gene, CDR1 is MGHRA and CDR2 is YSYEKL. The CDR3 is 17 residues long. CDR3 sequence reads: CASSPRGAGGTYNEQFF. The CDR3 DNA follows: TGCGCCAGCAGCCCAAGAGGAGCGGGAGGAACCTACAATGAGCAGTTCTTC.

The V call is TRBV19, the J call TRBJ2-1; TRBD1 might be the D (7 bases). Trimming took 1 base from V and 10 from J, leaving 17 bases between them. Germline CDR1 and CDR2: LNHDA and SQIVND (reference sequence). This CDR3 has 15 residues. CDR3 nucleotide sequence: TGTGCCAGTAGTATAGTTAGGAACAGGGGAGGAGAGCAGTTCTTC. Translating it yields CASSIVRNRGGEQFF. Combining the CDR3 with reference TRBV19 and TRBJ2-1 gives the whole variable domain DGGITQSPKYLFRKEGQNVTLSCEQNLNHDAMYWYRQDPGQGLRLIYYSQIVNDFQKGDIAEGYSVSREKKESFPLTVTSAQKNPTAFYLCASSIVRNRGGEQFFGPGTRLTVL.

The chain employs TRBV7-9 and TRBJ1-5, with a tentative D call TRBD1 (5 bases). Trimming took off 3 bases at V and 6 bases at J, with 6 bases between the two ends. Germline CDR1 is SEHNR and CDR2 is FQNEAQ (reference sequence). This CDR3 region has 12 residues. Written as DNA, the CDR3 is TGTGCCAGCAGCTTTGGGGGTCAGCCCCAGCATTTT. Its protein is CASSFGGQPQHF.

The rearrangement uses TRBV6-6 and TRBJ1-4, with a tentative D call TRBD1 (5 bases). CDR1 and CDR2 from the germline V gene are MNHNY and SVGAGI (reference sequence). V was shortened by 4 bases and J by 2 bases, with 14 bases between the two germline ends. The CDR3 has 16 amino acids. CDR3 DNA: TGTGCCAGCAGTTGGATCGCCCCAGGGACTAATGAAAAACTGTTTTTT. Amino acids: CASSWIAPGTNEKLFF.

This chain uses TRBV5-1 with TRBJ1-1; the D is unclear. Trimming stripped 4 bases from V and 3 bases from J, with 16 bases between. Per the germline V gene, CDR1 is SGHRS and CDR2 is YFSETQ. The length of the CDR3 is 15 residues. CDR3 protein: CASSVERGGDTEAFF. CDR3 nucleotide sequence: TGCGCCAGCAGCGTGGAGCGCGGTGGGGACACTGAAGCTTTCTTT.

CDR3 loop: CASSLSAGELFF. CDR3 sequence (DNA): TGTGCCAGCAGTTTATCAGCCGGGGAGCTGTTTTTT. This sequence joins TRBV28 and TRBJ2-2; D unclear. The CDR3 runs 12 residues. Germline V lookup: CDR1 MDHEN, CDR2 SYDVKM. Trimming shortened V by 1 base and J by 6 bases, and 3 bases separated the two germline ends.

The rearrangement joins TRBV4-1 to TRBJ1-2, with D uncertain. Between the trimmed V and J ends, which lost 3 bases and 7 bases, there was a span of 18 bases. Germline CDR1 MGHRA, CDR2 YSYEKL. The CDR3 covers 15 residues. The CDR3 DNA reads TGCGCCAGCAGCCACGAATTGGGGAGTCTAGGTGGCTACACCTTC. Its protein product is CASSHELGSLGGYTF.

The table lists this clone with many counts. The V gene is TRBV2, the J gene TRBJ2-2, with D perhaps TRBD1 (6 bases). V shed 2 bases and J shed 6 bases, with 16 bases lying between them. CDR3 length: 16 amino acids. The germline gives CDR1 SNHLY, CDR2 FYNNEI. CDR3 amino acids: CASSESDRTEAGELFF. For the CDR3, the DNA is TGTGCCAGCAGTGAAAGTGACAGGACCGAGGCCGGGGAGCTGTTTTTT.

The CDR3 bases are TGTGCCAGCAGCTTAGAAAGGCCAGCCTCTGGGGCCAACGTCCTGACTTTC. Its protein product is CASSLERPASGANVLTF. The V gene is TRBV7-9, the J gene TRBJ2-6; the D is unclear. Germline V gives CDR1 SEHNR, CDR2 FQNEAQ (reference sequence). V lost 1 base to trimming and J lost 0 bases, with 10 bases between them. The CDR3 covers 17 residues.

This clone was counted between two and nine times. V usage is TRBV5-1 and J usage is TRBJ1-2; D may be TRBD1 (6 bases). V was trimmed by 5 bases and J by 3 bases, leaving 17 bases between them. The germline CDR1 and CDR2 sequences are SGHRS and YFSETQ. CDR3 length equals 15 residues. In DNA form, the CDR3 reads TGCGCCAGCAGGGCCGAAGGGGGACACTACTATGGCTACACCTTC. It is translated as CASRAEGGHYYGYTF.

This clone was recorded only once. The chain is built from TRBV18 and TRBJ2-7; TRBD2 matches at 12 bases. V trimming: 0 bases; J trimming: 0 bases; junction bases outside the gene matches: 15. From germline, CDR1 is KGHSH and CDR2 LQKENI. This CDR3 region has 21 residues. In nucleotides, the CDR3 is TGTGCCAGCTCACCACCGTTTGCTAGCGGGAGGGACGCCGCTAACTCCTACGAGCAGTACTTC. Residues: CASSPPFASGRDAANSYEQYF.

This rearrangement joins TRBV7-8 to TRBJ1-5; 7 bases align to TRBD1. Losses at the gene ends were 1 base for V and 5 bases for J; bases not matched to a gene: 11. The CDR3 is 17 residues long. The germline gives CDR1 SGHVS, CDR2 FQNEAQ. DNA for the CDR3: TGTGCCAGCAGCTTAGGTGTTAGGACAGGAGGCGATCAGCCCCAGCATTTT. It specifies CASSLGVRTGGDQPQHF. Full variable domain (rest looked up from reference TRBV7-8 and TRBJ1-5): GAGVSQSPRYKVAKRGQDVALRCDPISGHVSLFWYQQALGQGPEFLTYFQNEAQLDKSGLPSDRFFAERPEGSVSTLKIQRTQQEDSAVYLCASSLGVRTGGDQPQHFGDGTRLSIL.

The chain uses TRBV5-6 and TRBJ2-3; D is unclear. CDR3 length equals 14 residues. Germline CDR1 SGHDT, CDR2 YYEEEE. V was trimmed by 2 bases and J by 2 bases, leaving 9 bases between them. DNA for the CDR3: TGTGCCAGCAGCTTAATCGCGGCCACAGATACGCAGTATTTT. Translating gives CASSLIAATDTQYF.

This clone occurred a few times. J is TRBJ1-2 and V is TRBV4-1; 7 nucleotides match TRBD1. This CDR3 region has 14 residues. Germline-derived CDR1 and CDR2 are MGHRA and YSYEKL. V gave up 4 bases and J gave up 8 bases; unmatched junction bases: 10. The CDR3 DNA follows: TGCGCCAGCAGCCGGAAAACAGGGGCGGACGGCTACACCTTC. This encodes CASSRKTGADGYTF.

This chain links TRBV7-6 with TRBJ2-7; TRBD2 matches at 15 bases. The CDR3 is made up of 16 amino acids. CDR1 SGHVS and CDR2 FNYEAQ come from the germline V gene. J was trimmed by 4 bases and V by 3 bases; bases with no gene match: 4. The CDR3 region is CASSLRTSGRVYEQYF. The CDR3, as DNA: TGTGCCAGCAGCTTGCGGACTAGCGGGAGGGTTTACGAGCAGTACTTC.

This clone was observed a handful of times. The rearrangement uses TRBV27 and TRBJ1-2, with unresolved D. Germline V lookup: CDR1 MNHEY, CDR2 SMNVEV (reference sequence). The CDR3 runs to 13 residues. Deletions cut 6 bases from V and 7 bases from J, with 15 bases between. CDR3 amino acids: CASRGGGIGGYTF. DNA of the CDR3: TGTGCCAGCAGGGGAGGCGGGATTGGTGGCTACACCTTC.

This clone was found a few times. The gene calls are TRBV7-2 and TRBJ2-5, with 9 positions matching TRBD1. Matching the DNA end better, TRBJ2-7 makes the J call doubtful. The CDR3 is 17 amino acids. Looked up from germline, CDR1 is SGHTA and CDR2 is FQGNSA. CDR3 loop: CASSTRWTGAGVYEQYF. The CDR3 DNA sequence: TGTGCCAGCAGCACCCGGTGGACAGGGGCAGGAGTCTACGAGCAGTACTTC.

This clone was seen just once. This chain's CDR3 is CASSQGAGTLYNEQFF. As DNA, the CDR3 is TGTGCCAGCAGCCAAGGGGCCGGGACACTATACAATGAGCAGTTCTTC. The V call is TRBV14, the J call TRBJ2-1; tentatively, D is TRBD1 (6 bases). The CDR3 is 16 residues long. Germline lookup yields CDR1 SGHDN and CDR2 FVKESK. V lost 1 base, J lost 4 bases, and 14 bases lay in between.

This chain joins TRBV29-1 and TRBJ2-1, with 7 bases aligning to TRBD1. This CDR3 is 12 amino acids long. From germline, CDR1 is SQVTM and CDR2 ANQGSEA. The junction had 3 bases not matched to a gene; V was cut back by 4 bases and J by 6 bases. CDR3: CSVVGQSNEQFF. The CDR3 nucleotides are TGCAGCGTTGTGGGACAGAGCAATGAGCAGTTCTTC.

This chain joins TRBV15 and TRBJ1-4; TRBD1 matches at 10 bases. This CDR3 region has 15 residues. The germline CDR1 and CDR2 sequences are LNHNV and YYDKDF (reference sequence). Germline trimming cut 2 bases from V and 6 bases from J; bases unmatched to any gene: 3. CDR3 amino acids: CATSRRQGADEKLFF. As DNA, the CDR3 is TGTGCCACCAGCAGACGACAGGGGGCGGATGAAAAACTGTTTTTT.

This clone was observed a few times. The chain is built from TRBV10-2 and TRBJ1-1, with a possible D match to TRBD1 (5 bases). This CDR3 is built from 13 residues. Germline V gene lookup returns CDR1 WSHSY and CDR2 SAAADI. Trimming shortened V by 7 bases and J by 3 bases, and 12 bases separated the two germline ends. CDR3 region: CASNDREDTEAFF. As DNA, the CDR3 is TGCGCCAGCAATGACAGAGAAGACACTGAAGCTTTCTTT.

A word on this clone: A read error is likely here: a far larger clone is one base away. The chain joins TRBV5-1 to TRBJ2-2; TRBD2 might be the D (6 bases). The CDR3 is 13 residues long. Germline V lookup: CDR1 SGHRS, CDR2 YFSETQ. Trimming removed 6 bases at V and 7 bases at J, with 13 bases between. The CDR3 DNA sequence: TGCGCCAGCAACTTTTGGCGGGGCGGGGAGCTGTTTTTT. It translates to CASNFWRGGELFF.

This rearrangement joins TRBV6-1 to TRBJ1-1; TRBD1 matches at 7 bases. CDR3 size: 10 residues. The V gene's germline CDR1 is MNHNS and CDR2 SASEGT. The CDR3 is CAARQGEAFF. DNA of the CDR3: TGTGCTGCACGACAGGGAGAGGCTTTCTTT.

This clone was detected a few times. The CDR3 DNA reads TGTGCCTGGAGTGTACCCTGGACAGGGAAACAGCCCCAGCATTTT. This sequence encodes CAWSVPWTGKQPQHF. This sequence joins TRBV30 and TRBJ1-5; 8 bases agree with TRBD1. Losses at the gene ends were 0 bases for V and 7 bases for J; bases not matched to a gene: 8. Germline loops: CDR1 GTSNPN, CDR2 SVGIG (reference sequence). The CDR3 extends over 15 amino acids.

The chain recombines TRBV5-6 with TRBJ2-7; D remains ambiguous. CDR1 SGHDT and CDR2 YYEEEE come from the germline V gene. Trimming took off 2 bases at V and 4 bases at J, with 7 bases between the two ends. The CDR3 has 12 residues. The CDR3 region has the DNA TGTGCCAGCAGCTTCCCTCCTTACGAGCAGTACTTC. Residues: CASSFPPYEQYF. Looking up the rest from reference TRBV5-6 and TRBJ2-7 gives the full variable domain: DAGVTQSPTHLIKTRGQQVTLRCSPKSGHDTVSWYQQALGQGPQFIFQYYEEEERQRGNFPDRFSGHQFPNYSSELNVNALLLGDSALYLCASSFPPYEQYFGPGTRLTVT.

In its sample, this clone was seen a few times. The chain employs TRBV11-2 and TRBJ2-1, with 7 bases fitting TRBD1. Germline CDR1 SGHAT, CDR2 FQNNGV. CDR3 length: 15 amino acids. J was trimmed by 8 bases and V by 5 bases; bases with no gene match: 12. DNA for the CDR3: TGTGCCAGCAGCACCGGGACAGACCGATTAGATGAGCAGTTCTTC. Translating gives CASSTGTDRLDEQFF.

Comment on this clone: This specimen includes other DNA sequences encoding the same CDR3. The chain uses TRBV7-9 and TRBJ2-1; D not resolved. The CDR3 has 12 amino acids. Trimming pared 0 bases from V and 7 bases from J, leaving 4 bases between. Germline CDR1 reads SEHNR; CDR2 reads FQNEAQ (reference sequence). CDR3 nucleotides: TGTGCCAGCAGCTTAGCAGTAAATGAGCAGTTCTTC. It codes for CASSLAVNEQFF.